This T cell receptor beta chain was recovered during a study of T cells after yellow fever vaccination. Researchers made TCR cDNA using 5'RACE template switching, and this step added a universal primer site and UMIs. TCRdb re-called the 5' RACE reads through MiXCR, storing one row per CDR3 protein. This sample has approximately 240,000 distinct CDR3 sequences, with roughly 3.5% found just once. This CDR3 contains 15 residues. Germline CDR1 SGHTA, CDR2 FQGNSA. Trimming took 4 bases from V and 5 from J, leaving 17 bases between them. This clonotype was seen many times. V usage is TRBV7-2 and J usage is TRBJ2-5, with a tentative D call TRBD2 (5 bases). The receptor's source is a man aged 18 to 29 who received the YFV17D yellow fever vaccine. The sequences come from PBMCs, collected 15 days after the yellow fever booster vaccination. CDR3 nucleotides: TGTGCCAGCAGCTCCGGCTCGAGGGCTCGGGAGACCCAGTACTTC. Its translation is CASSSGSRARETQYF.